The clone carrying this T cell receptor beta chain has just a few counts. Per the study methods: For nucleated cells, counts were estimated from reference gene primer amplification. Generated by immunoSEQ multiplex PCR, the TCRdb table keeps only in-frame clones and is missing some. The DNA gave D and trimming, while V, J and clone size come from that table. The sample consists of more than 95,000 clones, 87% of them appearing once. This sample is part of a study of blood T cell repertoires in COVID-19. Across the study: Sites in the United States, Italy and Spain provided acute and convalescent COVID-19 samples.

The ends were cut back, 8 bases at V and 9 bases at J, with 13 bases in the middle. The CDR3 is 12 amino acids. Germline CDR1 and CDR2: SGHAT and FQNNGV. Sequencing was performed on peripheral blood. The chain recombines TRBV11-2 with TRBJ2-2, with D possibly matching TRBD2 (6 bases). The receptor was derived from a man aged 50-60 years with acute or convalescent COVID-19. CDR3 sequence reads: CASSDGGRELFF. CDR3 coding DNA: TGTGCCAGCTCCGACGGGGGTAGGGAGCTGTTTTTT.